These T cell receptor beta chains were read from a single sample in a study of T cell changes during pregnancy in multiple sclerosis. Assay: immunoSEQ multiplex PCR; the TCRdb copy retains only in-frame clones and omits some. Of some 38,000 clones in the sample, around 91% were seen once. The source was CD4+ T cells from peripheral blood mononuclear cells, collected in the second trimester of pregnancy. Source of these receptors: a female donor in good health, enrolled as a control in a pregnancy study. The CDR3 runs from the conserved cysteine through the conserved F or W. Each record gives: J gene, clone size, V gene, CDR3 length, CDR3 protein. Expanded clones are given a class, and other clones once, few, many or no size at all.

>NA|NA|TRBV2|12
CASSPGSYEQYF
>TRBJ2-3|NA|TRBV5-1|15
CASSFSGGNTDTQYF
>TRBJ2-7|NA|TRBV5-1|15
CASSLAATPPGEQYF
>TRBJ2-1|NA|TRBV4-3|16
CASSRRQGASYNEQFF
>TRBJ1-6|once|TRBV7-3|14
CASSLIQGGSPLHF
>TRBJ2-5|NA|TRBV7-2|14
CASSRSGGGETQYF
>TRBJ2-3|once|TRBV4-2|19
CASSQRPVAGTGRTDTQYF
>TRBJ1-2|NA|TRBV7-2|13
CASSSSQGYGYTF
>TRBJ2-7|NA|TRBV4-2|13
CASSGGQGDEQYF
>TRBJ1-1|NA|TRBV6-6|12
CASSYNQGAAFF
>TRBJ2-2|NA|TRBV6-4|15
CASSRGQANTGELFF
>TRBJ1-2|NA|TRBV7-8|15
CASSLVGGTGPGYTF
>TRBJ2-3|NA|TRBV7-2|15
CASSRTSGRTDTQYF
>TRBJ2-1|once|TRBV7-3|11
CASSPGDEQFF
>TRBJ1-1|once|TRBV7-9|13
CASRGVMNTEAFF
>TRBJ2-7|NA|TRBV6-5|15
CASRESGQGTDEQYF
>TRBJ1-2|once|TRBV4-1|15
CASSQVGGAQYGYTF
>TRBJ2-4|once|TRBV7-3|17
CASSLTGTGGVKNIQYF
>TRBJ2-1|NA|TRBV18|16
CASSLTGPSSYNEQFF
>TRBJ2-3|NA|TRBV7-3|13
CASGAGGSDTQYF
>TRBJ2-5|NA|TRBV4-2|15
CASSQGGGAPETQYF
>TRBJ2-3|NA|TRBV9|14
CASQAGPRADTQYF
>TRBJ1-1|NA|TRBV10-1|19
CASSLGGQGKFFTNTEAFF
>TRBJ2-1|NA|TRBV6-1|15
CASIPWTGIFNEQFF
>TRBJ2-5|NA|TRBV7-2|15
CASSRGLAGQETQYF
>TRBJ1-2|few|TRBV19|14
CASSIGRTAYGYTF
>TRBJ2-7|NA|TRBV11-3|15
CASSLGQGGRYEQYF
>TRBJ2-3|NA|TRBV12-5|12
CASATSGDTQYF
>TRBJ2-5|once|TRBV6-5|15
CASSYSGARYETQYF
>TRBJ2-5|NA|TRBV4-2|14
CASRDLAGGETQYF
>TRBJ2-2|once|TRBV7-2|16
CASSSRGGGATGELFF
>TRBJ1-2|NA|TRBV2|14
CASSESNWNYGYTF
>TRBJ2-2|NA|TRBV14|14
CASSQAWNTGELFF